The 8 T cell receptor beta chains below come from one sample, sequenced in a study of blood T cell repertoires in COVID-19. The data were produced by immunoSEQ multiplex PCR, yet TCRdb's version contains in-frame clones alone and is incomplete. The top ten hold roughly 5% of the sample, which has under 350,000 clones, roughly 91% seen once. The sequenced sample consisted of peripheral blood. The origin of the receptors is a man aged 35 to 55 with acute or convalescent COVID-19.

The chain links TRBV5-4 to TRBJ1-6; D is possibly TRBD1 (6 bases). The CDR3 has 18 residues. V lost 4 bases and J 0 bases, leaving 17 bases between the germline ends. Germline lookup yields CDR1 SGHNT and CDR2 YYREEE (reference sequence). This CDR3 is CASSVGTPISSYNSPLHF. The CDR3 bases are TGTGCCAGCAGCGTCGGGACACCAATTAGCTCCTATAATTCACCCCTCCACTTT. Full variable domain (rest looked up from reference TRBV5-4 and TRBJ1-6): ETGVTQSPTHLIKTRGQQVTLRCSSQSGHNTVSWYQQALGQGPQFIFQYYREEENGRGNFPPRFSGLQFPNYSSELNVNALELDDSALYLCASSVGTPISSYNSPLHFGNGTRLTVT.

Here the CDR3 DNA reads TGTGCCAGTAGCGACCCGGGAGGTGAAGCTTTCTTT. Protein sequence: CASSDPGGEAFF. The J gene is TRBJ1-1, the V gene TRBV19; no clear D gene. Germline V CDR1 and CDR2: LNHDA, SQIVND (reference sequence). The CDR3 consists of 12 residues. V was clipped by 6 bases and J by 7 bases, with 12 bases between them.

The chain employs TRBV10-3 and TRBJ1-5, with 8 bases that match TRBD1. This CDR3 comprises 13 residues. Trimming took 4 bases from V and 4 from J; bases not matched to a gene: 0. Looked up from germline, CDR1 is ENHRY and CDR2 is SYGVKD. The CDR3 loop reads CAISGDRNQPQHF. The CDR3 DNA sequence: TGTGCCATCAGTGGGGACAGGAATCAGCCCCAGCATTTT.

V usage is TRBV10-3 and J usage is TRBJ2-3, with a tentative D call TRBD1 (5 bases). Deletions cut 2 bases from V and 0 bases from J, with 15 bases between. The CDR3 is made up of 17 amino acids. Germline CDR1 is ENHRY and CDR2 is SYGVKD. The DNA for the CDR3 is TGTGCCATCAGTGAGACCTGGGGCGACACTAGCACAGATACGCAGTATTTT. Its protein product is CAISETWGDTSTDTQYF.

The chain couples TRBV6-5 to TRBJ1-2; 11 nucleotides line up with TRBD1. The CDR3 runs to 16 residues. CDR1 and CDR2 (germline): MNHEY, SVGAGI. Losses at the gene ends were 0 bases for V and 4 bases for J; bases not matched to a gene: 4. CDR3 in DNA: TGTGCCAGCAGTTACTCTTGGACAGGGGGCGTCTATGGCTACACCTTC. Translating gives CASSYSWTGGVYGYTF.

The V call is TRBV19, the J call TRBJ1-6, with D maybe TRBD1 (6 bases). The germline V and J ends were trimmed by 5 bases and 5 bases, with 13 bases remaining between them. Germline V CDR1 and CDR2: LNHDA, SQIVND (reference sequence). The CDR3 is made up of 15 amino acids. The chain's CDR3 is CASSDRPRNNSPLHF. The CDR3, as DNA: TGTGCCAGTAGTGACAGGCCGAGGAATAATTCACCCCTCCACTTT. Full variable domain (missing parts from reference TRBV19 and TRBJ1-6): DGGITQSPKYLFRKEGQNVTLSCEQNLNHDAMYWYRQDPGQGLRLIYYSQIVNDFQKGDIAEGYSVSREKKESFPLTVTSAQKNPTAFYLCASSDRPRNNSPLHFGNGTRLTVT.

The chain couples TRBV9 to TRBJ1-2; 7 nucleotides align to TRBD1. The CDR3 is made up of 13 amino acids. Trimming at V came to 0 bases and at J to 8 bases, leaving 4 bases not matched to a gene. Germline V gene data show CDR1 as SGDLS and CDR2 as YYNGEE. This chain's CDR3 is CASSVVDRDGYTF. CDR3 coding DNA: TGTGCCAGCAGCGTAGTCGACAGGGACGGCTACACCTTC.

This clone was observed a single time. The chain recombines TRBV2 with TRBJ2-4; D not resolved. V lost 8 bases to trimming and J lost 8 bases, with 13 bases between them. The CDR3 runs 12 residues. CDR1 and CDR2 (germline): SNHLY, FYNNEI. CDR3 sequence: CASGLSSDIQYF. The CDR3 coding sequence is TGTGCCAGCGGGCTCTCCTCGGACATTCAGTACTTC.